Listed here are 13 T cell receptor beta chains from one sample, sequenced in a study of blood T cell repertoires in COVID-19. The assay was immunoSEQ multiplex PCR, and TCRdb's table has in-frame clones only and misses some. The table shows roughly 30,000 clones, with around 92% occurring only once. The sequencing sample was made of peripheral blood. These receptors all stem from a human donor in a cohort sampled during active COVID-19.

The gene calls are TRBV19 and TRBJ1-5, with D perhaps matching TRBD1 (5 bases). CDR3 length: 14 amino acids. Germline V gene lookup returns CDR1 LNHDA and CDR2 SQIVND (reference sequence). Trimming cost V 5 bases and J 7 bases, with 15 bases left between them. The CDR3, as DNA: TGTGCCAGTAGTGTACCTCAGGGTTACCAGCCCCAGCATTTT. Translated, it gives CASSVPQGYQPQHF.

V and J are TRBV9 and TRBJ1-2, with unresolved D. CDR3 length: 12 residues. Trimming shortened V by 0 bases and J by 5 bases, and 5 bases separated the two germline ends. The V gene's germline CDR1 is SGDLS and CDR2 YYNGEE. The CDR3 nucleotides read TGTGCCAGCAGCGTAGACAGTTATGGCTACACCTTC. Translated: CASSVDSYGYTF.

The chain has TRBV13 and TRBJ2-5; 7 positions match TRBD1. The CDR3 has 16 amino acids. In germline, CDR1 is PRHDT, CDR2 FYEKMQ (reference sequence). Germline trimming cut 5 bases from V and 5 bases from J; bases unmatched to any gene: 14. CDR3 DNA: TGTGCCAGCAGCAAAGGCGGACAGGACGCGTGGGAGACCCAGTACTTC. Its translation: CASSKGGQDAWETQYF.

This chain connects TRBV5-1 to TRBJ2-1; D uncertain. Germline lookup yields CDR1 SGHRS and CDR2 YFSETQ. This CDR3 is built from 12 residues. V was shortened by 5 bases and J by 7 bases, with 10 bases between the two germline ends. The CDR3 reads CASRVSQNEQFF. The CDR3 coding sequence is TGCGCCAGCAGGGTGTCCCAGAATGAGCAGTTCTTC.

In its sample, this clone was seen once. V usage is TRBV7-2 and J usage is TRBJ2-2, with D hard to call. Germline V lookup: CDR1 SGHTA, CDR2 FQGNSA. The CDR3 length is 14 residues. The V end was cut by 3 bases, the J end by 10 bases, with 15 bases between. The CDR3 reads CASSFRRSQSELFF. CDR3 DNA: TGTGCCAGCAGCTTCCGGCGGAGCCAATCGGAGCTGTTTTTT.

The chain carries TRBV19 and TRBJ2-5; tentatively, D is TRBD2 (7 bases). Per the germline V gene, CDR1 is LNHDA and CDR2 is SQIVND (reference sequence). This CDR3 has 15 amino acids. The V and J ends lost 6 bases and 5 bases respectively, with 19 bases between them. The CDR3 loop is CASRPEGGQWETQYF. CDR3 bases: TGTGCCAGTAGGCCTGAGGGGGGGCAGTGGGAGACCCAGTACTTC.

The genes are TRBV19 and TRBJ2-4, with TRBD1 identical over 10 bases. This CDR3 is 17 amino acids long. CDR1 is LNHDA and CDR2 is SQIVND in the germline V gene (reference sequence). The V gene end was trimmed by 4 bases and the J gene end by 0 bases; junction bases not matched to a gene: 6. Here the CDR3 DNA reads TGTGCCAGTAGTACCTGGACAGGGGGGGTAGCCAAAAACATTCAGTACTTC. Protein sequence: CASSTWTGGVAKNIQYF.

The chain uses TRBV28 and TRBJ1-2, with TRBD1 matching over 9 bases. The CDR3 runs to 14 residues. The germline V gene encodes CDR1 MDHEN and CDR2 SYDVKM. The ends lost 4 bases at V and 6 bases at J; junction bases unmatched: 6. This CDR3 reads CASSSGQGLDGYTF. DNA for the CDR3: TGTGCCAGCAGTTCAGGACAGGGGCTTGATGGCTACACCTTC.

The chain links TRBV18 to TRBJ2-5; TRBD2 aligns across 8 bases. CDR1 is KGHSH and CDR2 is LQKENI in the germline V gene. CDR3 length equals 17 residues. With 0 bases clipped from V and 4 bases from J, the junction kept 10 bases outside the gene matches. In nucleotides, the CDR3 is TGTGCCAGCTCACCACCGAGGGCCGGGGGGGCAGGAGAGACCCAGTACTTC. Translated: CASSPPRAGGAGETQYF.

This chain uses TRBV18 with TRBJ1-4; perhaps TRBD1 as D (5 bases). CDR3 length: 14 residues. Between the trimmed V and J ends, which lost 2 bases and 5 bases, there was a span of 9 bases. Germline V gene sequence: CDR1 KGHSH, CDR2 LQKENI. In DNA, the CDR3 is TGTGCCAGCTCACCAGTGGGGCAGAATGAAAAACTGTTTTTT. Its protein product is CASSPVGQNEKLFF.

The chain has TRBV6-5 and TRBJ2-1; tentatively, D is TRBD2 (6 bases). Germline lookup yields CDR1 MNHEY and CDR2 SVGAGI. The CDR3 totals 14 residues. Between the trimmed V and J ends, which lost 5 bases and 4 bases, there was a span of 12 bases. CDR3 sequence: CASSTGVVYNEQFF. The CDR3 DNA reads TGTGCCAGCAGTACGGGGGTGGTTTACAATGAGCAGTTCTTC.

The gene calls are TRBV5-1 and TRBJ2-7, with 7 bases lining up with TRBD1. In germline, CDR1 is SGHRS, CDR2 YFSETQ. The CDR3 covers 14 residues. J gave up 1 base and V 0 bases, and 1 base lay outside the gene matches. CDR3 residues: CASSLAGQSYEQYF. CDR3 in DNA: TGCGCCAGCAGCTTGGCGGGACAGTCCTACGAGCAGTACTTC. The whole variable domain, filled in from reference TRBV5-1 and TRBJ2-7, reads KAGVTQTPRYLIKTRGQQVTLSCSPISGHRSVSWYQQTPGQGLQFLFEYFSETQRNKGNFPGRFSGRQFSNSRSEMNVSTLELGDSALYLCASSLAGQSYEQYFGPGTRLTVT.

This clone was seen just once. The genes are TRBV5-6 and TRBJ1-2, with D possibly being TRBD1 (6 bases). CDR3 length: 15 amino acids. V was shortened by 4 bases and J by 1 base, with 14 bases between the two germline ends. Germline CDR1 is SGHDT and CDR2 is YYEEEE. The CDR3: CASSPAGAGNYGYTF. CDR3 nucleotide sequence: TGTGCCAGCAGCCCGGCGGGGGCGGGTAACTATGGCTACACCTTC.